Shown below are 26 T cell receptor beta chains from a single sample sequenced in a study of CD4 and CD8 cells across lung adenocarcinoma regions. TCRdb re-analysed the PCR reads in MiXCR, keeping a single row per CDR3 protein. The sample lists tens of thousands of distinct CDR3 sequences, 40% to 60% occurring once. The sequencing sample was made of CD8+ T cells from the center of a lung tumor. The receptors originated from a male donor with lung adenocarcinoma. The CD4 and CD8 labels of this study may be unreliable.

This chain connects TRBV20-1 to TRBJ1-2; tentative D call: TRBD1 (5 bases). The germline V and J ends were trimmed by 3 bases and 2 bases, with 10 bases remaining between them. In germline, CDR1 is DFQATT, CDR2 SNEGSKA (reference sequence). This CDR3 has 13 residues. CDR3 loop: CSASEGSNYGYTF. DNA for the CDR3: TGCAGTGCTAGTGAGGGGTCGAACTATGGCTACACCTTC.

There are many counts of this clonotype. The V call is TRBV6-5, the J call TRBJ2-1; TRBD1 aligns across 7 bases. Germline trimming cut 8 bases from V and 7 bases from J; bases unmatched to any gene: 8. The germline V gene has CDR1 MNHEY and CDR2 SVGAGI. The CDR3 contains 13 residues. The CDR3 bases are TGTGCCAGCCGACGACAGGGTGGGAATGAGCAGTTCTTC. This codes for CASRRQGGNEQFF.

For this clonotype: Its ends do not fully match the called genes, so a read error is possible. The rearrangement uses TRBV10-3 and TRBJ2-2; 8 nucleotides agree with TRBD2. CDR3 length equals 18 residues. Per the germline V gene, CDR1 is ENHRY and CDR2 is SYGVKD. In DNA form, the CDR3 reads TGTGCCATCAGTGAAAGATCTATAGCGGGATATAACACCGAGGAGCTGTTTTTT. Amino acid sequence: CAISERSIAGYNTEELFF.

This clonotype came up a few times. This chain links TRBV12-3 or TRBV12-4 with TRBJ1-3; D possibly corresponds to TRBD1 (6 bases). Trimming left V 2 bases short and J 4 bases short, with 9 bases between. This CDR3 is built from 14 residues. CDR3 protein: CASSLHGQGNTIYF. CDR3 bases: TGTGCCAGCAGTTTACACGGACAGGGAAACACCATATATTTT.

The chain couples TRBV6-1 to TRBJ1-6, with D unclear. Germline V gives CDR1 MNHNS, CDR2 SASEGT. V lost 1 base to trimming and J lost 2 bases, with 3 bases between them. The CDR3 totals 14 residues. CDR3 in DNA: TGTGCCAGCAGTGAAGAAGCCTATAATTCACCCCTCCACTTT. Its translation: CASSEEAYNSPLHF.

This clonotype has only a few counts. V usage is TRBV28 and J usage is TRBJ2-1; no firm D call. V was pared by 2 bases and J by 10 bases, with 9 bases between. The CDR3 totals 12 residues. Germline lookup yields CDR1 MDHEN and CDR2 SYDVKM. CDR3 sequence (DNA): TGTGCCAGCAGTTTAATCCAGGAGGAGCAGTTCTTC. Protein sequence: CASSLIQEEQFF.

The chain combines TRBV9 with TRBJ1-2; no clear D. Looked up from germline, CDR1 is SGDLS and CDR2 is YYNGEE. This CDR3 comprises 14 residues. Deletions cut 3 bases from V and 4 bases from J, with 13 bases between. In nucleotides, the CDR3 is TGTGCCAGCAGCGGTGGGGAGGTGGGCTATGGCTACACCTTC. This encodes CASSGGEVGYGYTF.

The chain combines TRBV6-5 with TRBJ1-1, with a possible D match to TRBD1 (5 bases). The CDR3 is 15 amino acids. Germline V CDR1 and CDR2: MNHEY, SVGAGI. Trimming took off 0 bases at V and 0 bases at J, with 8 bases between the two ends. The CDR3 nucleotides read TGTGCCAGCAGTTACTCGGGGGTGATGAACACTGAAGCTTTCTTT. Protein sequence: CASSYSGVMNTEAFF.

In the case of this clonotype: It may be a read error: a sequence one base away is much more abundant. The chain is built from TRBV4-1 and TRBJ2-1, with D perhaps TRBD2 (5 bases). This CDR3 is built from 16 residues. Germline-derived CDR1 and CDR2 are MGHRA and YSYEKL. V shed 1 base and J shed 6 bases, with 16 bases lying between them. CDR3: CASSQVEVGVGNEQFF. For the CDR3, the DNA is TGCGCCAGCAGCCAAGTGGAGGTGGGAGTGGGCAATGAGCAGTTCTTC.

This clonotype appeared a few times. V gene TRBV6-1 combines with J gene TRBJ1-4; maybe TRBD1 (5 bases). The CDR3 contains 14 residues. Trimming took 6 bases from V and 8 from J, leaving 16 bases between them. Looked up from germline, CDR1 is MNHNS and CDR2 is SASEGT. CDR3: CASRQPGEGEKLFF. CDR3 nucleotides: TGTGCCAGCAGGCAGCCAGGAGAGGGGGAAAAACTGTTTTTT.

The chain recombines TRBV6-1 with TRBJ1-5; perhaps TRBD1 as D (6 bases). This CDR3 is built from 17 residues. Germline V lookup: CDR1 MNHNS, CDR2 SASEGT. The V gene lost 2 bases and the J gene lost 4 bases, with 18 bases spanning the gap. This CDR3 reads CASSERGGGWGNQPQHF. CDR3 coding DNA: TGTGCCAGCAGTGAAAGGGGGGGGGGTTGGGGGAATCAGCCCCAGCATTTT.

The CDR3: CASSTRGGTGELFF. The CDR3 DNA follows: TGTGCCAGCAGCACCAGGGGAGGAACCGGGGAGCTGTTTTTT. The J gene is TRBJ2-2, the V gene TRBV7-2; D is tentatively TRBD1 or TRBD2 (6 bases each). The CDR3 extends over 14 amino acids. CDR1 and CDR2 (germline): SGHTA, FQGNSA. Trimming removed 5 bases at V and 5 bases at J, with 12 bases between. Using reference TRBV7-2 and TRBJ2-2 for the parts outside the CDR3, the full variable domain is GAGVSQSPSNKVTEKGKDVELRCDPISGHTALYWYRQSLGQGLEFLIYFQGNSAPDKSGLPSDRFSAERTGGSVSTLTIQRTQQEDSAVYLCASSTRGGTGELFFGEGSRLTVL.

This rearrangement joins TRBV30 to TRBJ2-5; possibly TRBD1 or TRBD2 for D (5 bases each). The DNA matches TRBJ2-7 better at its end, which makes the J call doubtful. This CDR3 spans 13 amino acids. In germline, CDR1 is GTSNPN, CDR2 SVGIG (reference sequence). The CDR3 spells CAWSLGRNYEQYF. The CDR3 region has the DNA TGTGCCTGGAGTTTGGGACGGAACTACGAGCAGTACTTC.

This chain links TRBV6-5 with TRBJ2-3; D is possibly TRBD1 or TRBD2 (5 bases each). Germline-derived CDR1 and CDR2 are MNHEY and SVGAGI. The CDR3 is 15 amino acids. V lost 0 bases and J lost 1, with 8 bases in between. The CDR3 protein is CASSYSGTGTDTQYF. The CDR3 DNA reads as TGTGCCAGCAGTTACTCGGGGACGGGCACAGATACGCAGTATTTT.

The chain carries TRBV6-5 and TRBJ1-2; 10 bases map to TRBD1. The CDR3 has 19 residues. CDR1 and CDR2 from the germline V gene are MNHEY and SVGAGI. J lost 2 bases, V lost 4 bases, and 16 bases had no gene match. CDR3 bases: TGTGCCAGCAGTTTTACCGCTACCTACCGGGACAGGGGCAACTATGGCTACACCTTC. Its protein is CASSFTATYRDRGNYGYTF.

This clonotype was counted many times. V usage is TRBV27 and J usage is TRBJ2-5; no definite D call. The J call may be in error: the DNA end matches TRBJ2-7 better. The length of the CDR3 is 15 residues. In germline, CDR1 is MNHEY, CDR2 SMNVEV (reference sequence). The CDR3 here is CASSSHAGQRHEQYF. As DNA, the CDR3 is TGTGCCAGCAGTTCGCATGCCGGGCAGAGACACGAGCAGTACTTC.

This clonotype was observed at least ten times. The chain is built from TRBV6-1 and TRBJ1-6; no clear D. Deletions cut 6 bases from V and 5 bases from J, with 11 bases between. The CDR3 has 14 amino acids. Germline CDR1 reads MNHNS; CDR2 reads SASEGT. The CDR3: CASRGGVHNSPLHF. DNA for the CDR3: TGTGCCAGCAGGGGCGGGGTTCATAATTCACCCCTCCACTTT.

On this clonotype itself: Compared with germline, one end of the junction differs, possibly owing to a read error. V gene TRBV6-1 combines with J gene TRBJ2-5, with 12 bases aligning to TRBD2. Germline V gives CDR1 MNHNS, CDR2 SASEGT. The CDR3 contains 17 residues. The CDR3 sequence: CASSAGLAGSDQDTQYF. The CDR3 nucleotides read TGTGCTAGCAGTGCGGGACTAGCGGGTTCTGACCAAGATACCCAGTACTTC.

This chain uses TRBV14 with TRBJ2-1; D might be TRBD1 or TRBD2, each matching 6 bases. CDR1 is SGHDN, CDR2 FVKESK, per germline. V shed 3 bases and J shed 10 bases, with 19 bases lying between them. This CDR3 is 15 amino acids long. This chain's CDR3 is CASSHIRGRVNEQFF. CDR3 bases: TGTGCCAGCAGCCATATCCGGGGGCGGGTCAACGAGCAGTTCTTC.

This clonotype has a count of ten or more. The gene calls are TRBV27 and TRBJ2-7, with D possibly matching TRBD2 (5 bases). Germline assignment: CDR1 MNHEY and CDR2 SMNVEV (reference sequence). V was shortened by 5 bases and J by 4 bases, with 18 bases between the two germline ends. This CDR3 spans 15 amino acids. The CDR3, as DNA: TGTGCCAGCAGTCCAAACGGACTCCTCGTTTACGAGCAGTACTTC. This gives the protein CASSPNGLLVYEQYF.

The chain uses TRBV12-3 or TRBV12-4 and TRBJ2-2; maybe TRBD2 (5 bases). With 5 bases removed from V and 7 bases from J, the gap between germline ends came to 14 bases. This CDR3 has 14 residues. CDR3 bases: TGTGCCAGCAGTAACAGCGGTCTTAGCGGGGAGCTGTTTTTT. It translates to CASSNSGLSGELFF.

This clonotype was seen a handful of times. The V call is TRBV6-5, the J call TRBJ2-7, with unresolved D. The CDR3 spans 14 residues. The germline V gene encodes CDR1 MNHEY and CDR2 SVGAGI. V lost 0 bases and J 5 bases, leaving 11 bases between the germline ends. The CDR3 DNA is TGTGCCAGCAGTTACTCTGGTAGAATCGACGAGCAGTACTTC. This gives the protein CASSYSGRIDEQYF.

This clonotype has only a few counts. The chain carries TRBV7-8 and TRBJ2-4, with D perhaps given as TRBD1 or TRBD2 (6 bases each). The J call may be in error: the DNA end matches TRBJ2-7 better. This CDR3 spans 17 amino acids. The germline CDR1 and CDR2 sequences are SGHVS and FQNEAQ. The CDR3 reads CASSRNQGHSAGYEQYF. Written as DNA, the CDR3 is TGTGCCAGCAGTCGGAACCAGGGACACTCCGCGGGATACGAGCAGTACTTC.

The chain carries TRBV27 and TRBJ2-4, with 8 bases matching TRBD2. V lost 3 bases to trimming and J lost 13 bases; unmatched junction nucleotides: 23. The CDR3 runs to 18 residues. Germline CDR1 reads MNHEY; CDR2 reads SMNVEV (reference sequence). Written as DNA, the CDR3 is TGTGCCAGCAGTTTGCTCGGGAGGGGCCCTATAAGCACAGATACGCAGTACTTC. Its protein is CASSLLGRGPISTDTQYF.

This clonotype was recorded many times. This chain connects TRBV27 to TRBJ1-1; tentatively, D is TRBD1 (6 bases). The germline V and J ends were trimmed by 2 bases and 7 bases, with 8 bases remaining between them. Germline V lookup: CDR1 MNHEY, CDR2 SMNVEV (reference sequence). The CDR3 length is 12 residues. The CDR3, as DNA: TGTGCCAGCAGTTTAAGGGGGGGTGAAGCTTTCTTT. Encoded protein: CASSLRGGEAFF.

This clonotype was recorded at least ten times. The chain links TRBV11-2 to TRBJ2-5; D is ambiguous. This CDR3 contains 14 residues. V lost 0 bases, J lost 5 bases, and 10 bases lay in between. CDR1 is SGHAT, CDR2 FQNNGV, per germline. CDR3 nucleotide sequence: TGTGCCAGCAGCTTAGATCAATGGAAGGAGACCCAGTACTTC. This codes for CASSLDQWKETQYF.